This TCR beta chain comes out of a study of cytomegalovirus exposure and HLA in healthy donors. Study as a whole: The 100 million to 120 million unique TCR beta sequences, from about 180 million T cells, were found by an earlier analysis. Overall study findings and caveats: Later, TCR association rates were found to vary by HLA locus, highest for DRB1 and lowest for HLA-C. In an earlier analysis, in around 590 donors, most V segments appeared productive either ~90% or ~30% of the time. Later analysis indicated greater clonal expansion among HLA-associated TCR beta chains than among equally common other chains.

Use of 60 Vbeta and 13 Jbeta primers characterized the PCR. Sequencing used immunoSEQ multiplex PCR; TCRdb keeps in-frame clones, though not all of them. Of roughly 160,000 clones detected, about two thirds appear once; the ten largest clones hold about 2.7%. The V end was cut by 3 bases, the J end by 2 bases, with 18 bases between. The CDR3 has 17 residues. Per germline, CDR1 SGDLS and CDR2 YYNGEE. Note on this clone: Antigen unknown.

The V gene is TRBV9, the J gene TRBJ1-5; a weak D match, TRBD1 (5 bases). The source material was PBMCs. This clonotype was sampled from a woman younger than 45 in good health and CMV-seronegative. The CDR3 sequence is CASSAGGVLTGNQPQHF. CDR3 nucleotides: TGTGCCAGCAGCGCGGGGGGGGTCCTAACGGGCAATCAGCCCCAGCATTTT. The full variable domain, rest sourced from reference TRBV9 and TRBJ1-5, is DSGVTQTPKHLITATGQRVTLRCSPRSGDLSVYWYQQSLDQGLQFLIQYYNGEERAKGNILERFSAQQFPDLHSELNLSSLELGDSALYFCASSAGGVLTGNQPQHFGDGTRLSIL.